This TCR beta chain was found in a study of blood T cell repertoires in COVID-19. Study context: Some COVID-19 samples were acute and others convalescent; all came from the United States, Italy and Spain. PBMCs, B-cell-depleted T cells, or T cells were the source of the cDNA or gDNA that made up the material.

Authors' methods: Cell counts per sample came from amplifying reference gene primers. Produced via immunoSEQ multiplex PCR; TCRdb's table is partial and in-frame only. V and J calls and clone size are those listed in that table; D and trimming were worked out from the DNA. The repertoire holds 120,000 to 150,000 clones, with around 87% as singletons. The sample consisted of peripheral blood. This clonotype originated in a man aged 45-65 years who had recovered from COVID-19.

The CDR3 loop is CASSAKRDRGNSYNEQFF. The CDR3 DNA is TGTGCCAGCAGCGCGAAACGGGACAGGGGAAACTCCTACAATGAGCAGTTCTTC. The genes are TRBV5-6 and TRBJ2-1, with TRBD1 matching 10 bases. Trimming cost V 4 bases and J 0 bases; bases outside gene matches: 10. This CDR3 has 18 residues. Germline V CDR1 and CDR2: SGHDT, YYEEEE. The variable domain in full, completed from reference TRBV5-6 and TRBJ2-1, reads DAGVTQSPTHLIKTRGQQVTLRCSPKSGHDTVSWYQQALGQGPQFIFQYYEEEERQRGNFPDRFSGHQFPNYSSELNVNALLLGDSALYLCASSAKRDRGNSYNEQFFGPGTRLTVL.